This TCR beta chain was captured by sequencing in a study of OX40 agonist ivuxolimab in advanced cancers. Background on the study: Dose-escalation subjects each had hepatocellular carcinoma, melanoma, renal cell or head and neck cancer. Three patients had partial responses: one hepatocellular carcinoma, two cutaneous melanoma.

The assay was immunoSEQ multiplex PCR, and TCRdb's table has in-frame clones only and misses some. The table shows 70,000 or so clones, with approximately 91% occurring only once. Study-level results: Average numbers of expanded clones were greater in CD8+ T cells than in CD4+.

Comments on this clone: Its antigen is not known.

The CDR3 is 14 amino acids. J gave up 3 bases and V 0 bases, and 1 base lay outside the gene matches. The germline V gene has CDR1 MNHEY and CDR2 SVGAGI. The receptor was derived from an adult with an advanced solid tumor such as melanoma, head and neck, liver or kidney cancer. The rearrangement links TRBV6-5 to TRBJ1-1; 7 bases agree with TRBD1. The sequences come from CD4+ or CD8+ T cells sorted from blood, collected in a trial of the OX40 agonist ivuxolimab. DNA for the CDR3: TGTGCCAGCAGTTACTCAGGGGGCGACACTGAAGCTTTCTTT. Its translation is CASSYSGGDTEAFF.